A selection of T cell receptor beta chains follows, all from one sample in a study of blood T cell repertoires in COVID-19. TCRdb keeps only in-frame clones here, not all; method: immunoSEQ multiplex PCR. This sample carries 250,000 to 350,000 clones, around 87% of them seen once, and the ten largest clones take less than 2.5%. The sequenced material came from peripheral blood. Receptors originate from a man aged 18 to 29 with active or convalescent COVID-19. Both conserved end residues are part of each CDR3. D genes are given only for firm matches. The size field is filled for only some rows; it gives once, few, many or a size class.

d_call,j_call,clone_size,v_call,cdr3_nt,cdr3_aa
TRBD1,TRBJ1-1,NA,TRBV5-1,TGCGCCAGCAGCTTGGCCGGGACAGGGATGAACACTGAAGCTTTCTTT,CASSLAGTGMNTEAFF
NA,TRBJ2-7,few,TRBV5-1,TGCGCCAGCAGCTTGTTGGGCCGTACCTACGAGCAGTACTTC,CASSLLGRTYEQYF
NA,TRBJ1-2,NA,TRBV7-9,TGTGCCAGCAGCTTAGCCTTGACAGAGAACTATGGCTACACCTTC,CASSLALTENYGYTF
TRBD1,TRBJ1-2,NA,TRBV7-2,TGTGCCAGCACGCTCGGACAGGGCGACTATGGCTACACCTTC,CASTLGQGDYGYTF
NA,TRBJ1-3,NA,TRBV27,TGTGCCAGCAGCTTTAGCTCTGGAAACACCATATATTTT,CASSFSSGNTIYF
TRBD1,TRBJ1-1,NA,TRBV24-1,TGTGCCACCAGTGATTTGAAAGATGACAGGGAGAACACTGAAGCTTTCTTT,CATSDLKDDRENTEAFF
TRBD2,TRBJ2-5,NA,TRBV14,TGTGCCAGCAGCCGAGGACTAGCGGGAGGACAAGAGACCCAGTACTTC,CASSRGLAGGQETQYF
NA,TRBJ1-3,once,TRBV16,TGTGCCAGCAGACAGGGACCGAGCTCTGGAAACACCATATATTTT,CASRQGPSSGNTIYF
NA,TRBJ2-1,NA,TRBV7-2,TGTGCCAGCAGCTTAGTCGGCGGGACGAGCTCCTACAATGAGCAGTTCTTC,CASSLVGGTSSYNEQFF
NA,TRBJ1-2,NA,TRBV18,TGTGCCAGCTCAACCTTAGACAAGATCTATGGCTACACCTTC,CASSTLDKIYGYTF
TRBD2,TRBJ2-7,NA,TRBV6-5,TGTGCCAGCAGTTCCGGGACTAGCTTCGAGCAGTACTTC,CASSSGTSFEQYF
NA,TRBJ2-1,NA,TRBV19,TGTGCCAGCGGACAGAGCTCCTACAATGAGCAGTTCTTC,CASGQSSYNEQFF
TRBD1,TRBJ1-2,NA,TRBV7-9,TGTGCCAGCAGCCCAATTCCCAGGTCGCGACAGGGTGTATATGGCTACACCTTC,CASSPIPRSRQGVYGYTF
NA,TRBJ2-7,NA,TRBV7-8,TGTGCCAGCAGCTTGTACAGTACCTACGAGCAGTACTTC,CASSLYSTYEQYF
TRBD1,TRBJ2-1,NA,TRBV11-2,TGTGCCAGCAGCTTCCGGGACAGATTCTACAATGAGCAGTTCTTC,CASSFRDRFYNEQFF
NA,TRBJ2-7,NA,TRBV7-9,TGTGCCAGCAGCTTCCCGGGACACTCCTACGAGCAGTACTTC,CASSFPGHSYEQYF
NA,TRBJ2-3,NA,TRBV5-1,TGCGCCAGCAGCTCCACCGGGACTGACGGAAATACGCAGTATTTT,CASSSTGTDGNTQYF
TRBD2,TRBJ2-1,NA,TRBV2,TGTGCCAGCAATCTGGCACTAGCGGGAGGGTTGACGGATGAGCAGTTCTTC,CASNLALAGGLTDEQFF
TRBD2,TRBJ2-5,NA,TRBV19,TGTGCCAGTAGTATGAGGAGCTTAGCGGGATCGGAGACCCAGTACTTC,CASSMRSLAGSETQYF
TRBD2,TRBJ2-1,NA,TRBV7-6,TGTGCCAGCAGTCGCCTGGAGCGACTAGCGAGGAATGAGCAGTTCTTC,CASSRLERLARNEQFF
TRBD1,TRBJ1-4,once,TRBV4-2,TGTGCCAGCAGCCAAGGGACAGGGGATAATGAAAAACTGTTTTTT,CASSQGTGDNEKLFF
TRBD2,TRBJ2-7,NA,TRBV7-9,TGTGCCAGCAGCCCAAGAGGGACTAGCGGGGGGTTTATCTACGAGCAGTACTTC,CASSPRGTSGGFIYEQYF
NA,TRBJ2-5,NA,TRBV28,TGTGCCAGCAGGGAGGGTTTTGAAGAGACCCAGTACTTC,CASREGFEETQYF
NA,TRBJ1-1,NA,TRBV29-1,TGCAGCGGGAAGAGAGACAGGACTGAAGCTTTCTTT,CSGKRDRTEAFF
NA,TRBJ1-1,NA,TRBV7-9,TGTGCCAGCAGCTTAGTGGGGGAGGGCACTGAAGCTTTCTTT,CASSLVGEGTEAFF
NA,TRBJ1-1,once,TRBV18,TGTGCCAGCTCAGAGGTAAGGAACACTGAAGCTTTCTTT,CASSEVRNTEAFF
NA,TRBJ2-5,NA,TRBV14,TGTGCCAGCAGCTCAGGGTCCTATCAAGAGACCCAGTACTTC,CASSSGSYQETQYF
NA,TRBJ2-4,few,TRBV7-9,TGTGCCAGCAGCCCTGGTCGGGAAATGAAAAACATTCAGTACTTC,CASSPGREMKNIQYF
TRBD2,TRBJ2-5,NA,TRBV28,TGTGCCAGCAGTTTAGCTAGCGGGAGGTTCGAGACCCAGTACTTC,CASSLASGRFETQYF
TRBD1,TRBJ1-2,NA,TRBV24-1,TGTGCCACCAGTGATCCCGGGACAGGGAGCTACACCTTC,CATSDPGTGSYTF
NA,TRBJ2-1,NA,TRBV6-5,TGTGCCAGCAGTTACTCGTTGAGCTCCTACAATGAGCAGTTCTTC,CASSYSLSSYNEQFF
TRBD2,TRBJ2-2,NA,TRBV11-3,TGTGCCAGCAGCCGCGGGGGGAACACCGGGGAGCTGTTTTTT,CASSRGGNTGELFF
NA,TRBJ2-6,NA,TRBV6-4,TGTGCCAGCAGTCCCGGGAAGTCTGGGGCCAACGTCCTGACTTTC,CASSPGKSGANVLTF
TRBD2,TRBJ2-1,few,TRBV24-1,TGTGCCACCAGTGATCCCCAGACTAGCGGGGGAAGGAATGAGCAGTTCTTC,CATSDPQTSGGRNEQFF
TRBD1,TRBJ1-1,NA,TRBV6-5,TGTGCCAGCAGTTTTCACAGGGGGCGAGGGACTGAAGCTTTCTTT,CASSFHRGRGTEAFF
TRBD2,TRBJ2-7,NA,TRBV9,TGTGCCAGCAGTCCCGGGACTAGCGCGGACGAGCAGTACTTC,CASSPGTSADEQYF
NA,TRBJ1-1,NA,TRBV7-2,TGTGCCAGCAGCTGGTCCCGGTTCGGGACTGAAGCTTTCTTT,CASSWSRFGTEAFF
NA,TRBJ2-4,once,TRBV18,TGTGCCAGCGCCACCAAGGGACACCAAATTCTAGCCAAAAACATTCAGTACTTC,CASATKGHQILAKNIQYF
TRBD1,TRBJ2-3,NA,TRBV27,TGTGCCAGCAGTACCCAGGGGGCTAGCACAGATACGCAGTATTTT,CASSTQGASTDTQYF
NA,TRBJ2-4,NA,TRBV5-1,TGCGCCAGCAGCCCACAGGGAGCGACCAAAAACATTCAGTACTTC,CASSPQGATKNIQYF
NA,TRBJ2-2,NA,TRBV28,TGTGCCAGCAACCAGGGTCTGGACACCGGGGAGCTGTTTTTT,CASNQGLDTGELFF
NA,TRBJ2-2,NA,TRBV28,TGTGCCAGCAGTTTACGCGGGGAGCTGTTTTTT,CASSLRGELFF
NA,TRBJ2-7,NA,TRBV11-2,TGTGCCAGCAGCCCCCAGGTTGGCGAGCAGTACTTC,CASSPQVGEQYF
NA,TRBJ2-7,NA,TRBV5-6,TGTGCCAGCAGGTCAGGTCGCTCCTACGAGCAGTACTTC,CASRSGRSYEQYF
TRBD1,TRBJ2-7,NA,TRBV10-3,TGTGCCATCAGCAGACAGGGGTACGAGCAGTACTTC,CAISRQGYEQYF
NA,TRBJ1-4,NA,TRBV5-6,TGTGCCAGCAGCTTACGACTGTTAGAAAAACTGTTTTTT,CASSLRLLEKLFF
NA,TRBJ2-2,NA,TRBV3-1/TRBV3-2,TGTGCCAGCAGCCAAACGGGGGCCGGGGAGCTGTTTTTT,CASSQTGAGELFF
TRBD2,TRBJ2-5,NA,TRBV7-8,TGTGCCAGCAGCCGAGGGACTATCCAAGCTGAGACCCAGTACTTC,CASSRGTIQAETQYF
NA,TRBJ2-7,NA,TRBV27,TGTGCCAGTCTGACAGGGGAGGGAGAGCAGTACTTC,CASLTGEGEQYF
TRBD2,TRBJ2-5,NA,TRBV5-5,TGTGCCAGCAGACTGTGGCGGGGGCAAGAGACCCAGTACTTC,CASRLWRGQETQYF
NA,TRBJ1-6,once,TRBV27,TGTGCCAGCAGTTTATCGATTCAGCAGACTCGTAATTCACCCCTCCACTTT,CASSLSIQQTRNSPLHF